This T cell receptor beta chain is drawn from a study of T cells in Graves' hyperthyroidism and ophthalmopathy (dated by TCRdb to the late 2010s). Background on the whole study: Peripheral blood samples were taken at initial diagnosis, before any treatment was given. A discovery cohort of about 96 patients, about 44 with Graves' ophthalmopathy and 55 to 60 with stable Graves' hyperthyroidism, was used to find distinguishing TCR V-J signatures. Prospective prediction of ophthalmopathy was tested in an independent validation cohort of 18 to 20 hyperthyroidism patients and 17 patients who later progressed to ophthalmopathy. The 75 to 100 discovery patients were divided at random into training and test sets in a 7:3 ratio. In about 6 Graves' hyperthyroidism patients, the study also compared T-cell repertoires from thyroid tissue with T-cell repertoires from blood. Following sampling, methimazole starting at 30 mg daily was given to hyperthyroidism patients, and high-dose intravenous methylprednisolone was given to ophthalmopathy patients. According to the paper, TCR Vbeta CDR3 sequencing was carried out on roughly 130 peripheral blood samples, which came from around 43 ophthalmopathy, 70 to 80 hyperthyroidism and approximately 17 progressor patients. What the study reported, not specific to this receptor: In validation, progression to ophthalmopathy was predicted by the model with nearly 71% sensitivity and just over 72% specificity, a median of 6.5 months before onset. Ophthalmopathy was separated from stable hyperthyroidism by a 13 V-J signature model, with over 85% sensitivity and 81% to 82% specificity obtained in cross-validation and 80%/75% obtained in testing. Most expanded thyroid clonotypes (frequency above 0.001) were also found in blood, which suggests that blood repertoires may mirror thyroid immune responses. Sample size was not statistically predetermined, and investigators were not blinded to group allocation.

Amplification of TCR beta CDR3 regions was carried out from RNA transcripts. For the first round of RT-PCR on the TCR CDR3, the HTBI primer set was used together with the Qiagen OneStep RT-PCR kit. Libraries were constructed in a second round of multiplex PCR, after which size selection and purification were performed. Libraries were sequenced paired-end with 100 bp reads on an Illumina HiSeq2000. Under the source paper's analysis protocol: Raw data were processed with SOAPnuke, discarding reads with adapters, uncalled bases, mean Phred below 15, or no exact constant-primer or identifier match. High-quality paired reads were merged using COPE v1.2.5, and each unique nucleotide sequence was defined as a clonotype. Clonotypes were aligned to IMGT TRBV, TRBD and TRBJ reference segments using MiTCR v1.1. The analysis included only V-J combinations with a frequency above 0.0001, which together covered roughly 99% of the repertoires. The TCS score was defined as F50 (clonal expansion) divided by E x V (chaos), with BLOSUM62-based TCRdist calculated between CDR3 peptides within each V-J. Welch's t-statistics and random forest reduced roughly 530 V-J features to 13, which were used in a naive Bayes classifier (R e1071). Clones were called with MiXCR by TCRdb after fastp trimmed the public reads at Q25, and only in-frame beta chains were retained. All rows with the same CDR3 protein become a single entry with the most common DNA and genes. These V and J calls are TCRdb output, not the study's own analysis. The sample profile shows roughly 550,000 distinct CDR3 sequences; about 16% of them were found once. The top ten clonotypes cover 25% to 30% of the sample.

Ophthalmopathy patients had moderately to severely active disease, with a Clinical Activity Score of 3 or more, a NOSPECS grade of 4 or more, and a disease duration of less than 3 months. Exclusion was applied to patients with uncontrolled infections, other autoimmune diseases, pregnancy or lactation. Clinical symptoms, serum thyroxine and TRAb, thyroid ultrasound, and orbital computed tomography formed the basis for the diagnoses. Ficoll-Paque density gradient centrifugation was used to isolate PBMCs from around 9.1 ml of fresh peripheral blood. Trizol reagent was used to extract total RNA, and RNA quality was then checked on an Agilent 2100 Bioanalyzer. V is pared back by 0 bases and J by 8 bases, with 14 bases lying between the germline termini. The germline V gene (reference sequence) yields MNHNY for CDR1 and SVGAGI for CDR2. Inclusive of the bounding cysteine and phenylalanine, the CDR3 is 15 residues long. The DNA shown is the 45-base CDR3, in frame from base 1.

A note on this clonotype: Its recognized antigen is unknown. Base qualities are not provided; no much larger clone lies one nucleotide away.

The chain employs TRBV6-6 and TRBJ2-1, with TRBD2 as a weak D call on 6 bases. The sample taken for sequencing was blood. The receptor's source is a woman in her twenties or thirties with Graves' ophthalmopathy. The CDR3 corresponds to CASSYSGGPLDEQFF. In nucleotide form, the sequence is TGTGCCAGCAGTTACTCGGGGGGACCCTTAGATGAGCAGTTCTTC.